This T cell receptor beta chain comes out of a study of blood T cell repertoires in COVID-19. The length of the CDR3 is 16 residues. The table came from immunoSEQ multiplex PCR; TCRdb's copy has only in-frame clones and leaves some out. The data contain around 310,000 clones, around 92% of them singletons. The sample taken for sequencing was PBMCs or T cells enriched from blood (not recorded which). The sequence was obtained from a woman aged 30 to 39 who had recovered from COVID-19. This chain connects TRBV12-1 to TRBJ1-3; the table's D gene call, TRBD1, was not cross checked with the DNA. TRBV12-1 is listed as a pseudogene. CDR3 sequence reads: CASSTEDSPIRNTIYF. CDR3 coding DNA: TGTGCCAGCAGCACAGAGGACAGTCCCATACGAAACACCATATATTTT.